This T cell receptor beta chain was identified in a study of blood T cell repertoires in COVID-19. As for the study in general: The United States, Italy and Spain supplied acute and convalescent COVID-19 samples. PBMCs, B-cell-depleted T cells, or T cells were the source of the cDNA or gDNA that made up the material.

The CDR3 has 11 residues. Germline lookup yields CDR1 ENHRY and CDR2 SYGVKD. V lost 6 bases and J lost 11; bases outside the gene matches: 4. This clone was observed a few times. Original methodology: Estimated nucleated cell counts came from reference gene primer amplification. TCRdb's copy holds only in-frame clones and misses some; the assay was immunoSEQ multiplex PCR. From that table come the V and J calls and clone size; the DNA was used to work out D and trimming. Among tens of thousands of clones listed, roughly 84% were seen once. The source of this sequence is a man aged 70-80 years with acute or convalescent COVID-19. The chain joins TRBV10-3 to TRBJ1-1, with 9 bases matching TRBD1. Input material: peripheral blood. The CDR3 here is CAIRGTGNAFF. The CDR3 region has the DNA TGTGCCATCAGGGGGACAGGGAACGCTTTCTTT.